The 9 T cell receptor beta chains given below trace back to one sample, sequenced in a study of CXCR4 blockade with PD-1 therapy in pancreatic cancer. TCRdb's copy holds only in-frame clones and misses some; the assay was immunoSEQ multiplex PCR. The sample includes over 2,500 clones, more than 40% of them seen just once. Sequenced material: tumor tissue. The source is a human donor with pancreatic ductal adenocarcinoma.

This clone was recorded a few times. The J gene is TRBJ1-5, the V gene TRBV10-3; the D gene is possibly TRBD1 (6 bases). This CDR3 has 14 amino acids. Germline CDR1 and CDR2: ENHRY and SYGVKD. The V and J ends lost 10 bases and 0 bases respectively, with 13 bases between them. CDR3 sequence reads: CASRTADSNQPQHF. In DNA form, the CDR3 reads TGTGCCAGCCGGACAGCCGATAGCAATCAGCCCCAGCATTTT.

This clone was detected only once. Here the CDR3 reads CASSLTGSSTDTQYF. CDR3 DNA: TGTGCCAGCTCACTAACAGGGTCTAGCACAGATACGCAGTATTTT. The chain joins TRBV18 to TRBJ2-3, with D tentatively TRBD1 (6 bases). CDR1 KGHSH and CDR2 LQKENI come from the germline V gene. Trimming cost V 4 bases and J 0 bases, with 11 bases left between them. This CDR3 is 15 amino acids long.

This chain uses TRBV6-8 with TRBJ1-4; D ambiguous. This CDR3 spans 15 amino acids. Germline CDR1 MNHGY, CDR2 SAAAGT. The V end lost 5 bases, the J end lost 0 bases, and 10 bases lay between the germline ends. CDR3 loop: CASSRGRATNEKLFF. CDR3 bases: TGTGCCAGCAGTCGTGGGAGGGCAACTAATGAAAAACTGTTTTTT.

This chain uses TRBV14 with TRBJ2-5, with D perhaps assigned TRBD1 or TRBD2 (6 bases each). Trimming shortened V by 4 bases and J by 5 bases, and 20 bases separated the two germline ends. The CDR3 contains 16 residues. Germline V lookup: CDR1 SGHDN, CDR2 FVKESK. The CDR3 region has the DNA TGTGCCAGCAGCCCCAACCTGGGGGGCTTCGGGGAGACCCAGTACTTC. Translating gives CASSPNLGGFGETQYF.

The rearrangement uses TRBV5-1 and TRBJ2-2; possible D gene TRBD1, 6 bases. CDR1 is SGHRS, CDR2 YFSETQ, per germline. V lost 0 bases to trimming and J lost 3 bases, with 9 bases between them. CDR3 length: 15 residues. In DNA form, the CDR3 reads TGCGCCAGCAGCTTGGGGGGGACACACACCGGGGAGCTGTTTTTT. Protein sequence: CASSLGGTHTGELFF.

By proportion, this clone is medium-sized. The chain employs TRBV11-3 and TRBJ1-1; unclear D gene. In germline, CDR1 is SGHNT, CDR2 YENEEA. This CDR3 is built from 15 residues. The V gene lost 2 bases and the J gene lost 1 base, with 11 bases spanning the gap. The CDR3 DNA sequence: TGTGCCAGCAGCTTATTAACTTTGGGGAACACTGAAGCTTTCTTT. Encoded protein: CASSLLTLGNTEAFF.

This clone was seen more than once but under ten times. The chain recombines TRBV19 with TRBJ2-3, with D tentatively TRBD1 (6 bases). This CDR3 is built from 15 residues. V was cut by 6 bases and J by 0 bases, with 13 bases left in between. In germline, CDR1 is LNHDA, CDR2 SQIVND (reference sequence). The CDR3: CASRPTGSSTDTQYF. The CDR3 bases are TGTGCCAGTAGGCCGACAGGATCTAGCACAGATACGCAGTATTTT.

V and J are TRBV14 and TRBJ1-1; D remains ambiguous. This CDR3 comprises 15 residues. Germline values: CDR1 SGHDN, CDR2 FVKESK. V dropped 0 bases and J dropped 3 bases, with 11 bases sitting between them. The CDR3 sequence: CASSQDRVRYTEAFF. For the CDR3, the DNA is TGTGCCAGCAGCCAAGATCGCGTCCGATACACTGAAGCTTTCTTT.

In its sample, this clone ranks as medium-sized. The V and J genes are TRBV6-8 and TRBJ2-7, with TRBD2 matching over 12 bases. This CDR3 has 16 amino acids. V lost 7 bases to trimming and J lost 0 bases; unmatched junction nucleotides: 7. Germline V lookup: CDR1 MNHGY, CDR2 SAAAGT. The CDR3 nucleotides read TGTGCCAGCACCCGGACTAGCGGGGTGTTCTCCTACGAGCAGTACTTC. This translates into CASTRTSGVFSYEQYF.